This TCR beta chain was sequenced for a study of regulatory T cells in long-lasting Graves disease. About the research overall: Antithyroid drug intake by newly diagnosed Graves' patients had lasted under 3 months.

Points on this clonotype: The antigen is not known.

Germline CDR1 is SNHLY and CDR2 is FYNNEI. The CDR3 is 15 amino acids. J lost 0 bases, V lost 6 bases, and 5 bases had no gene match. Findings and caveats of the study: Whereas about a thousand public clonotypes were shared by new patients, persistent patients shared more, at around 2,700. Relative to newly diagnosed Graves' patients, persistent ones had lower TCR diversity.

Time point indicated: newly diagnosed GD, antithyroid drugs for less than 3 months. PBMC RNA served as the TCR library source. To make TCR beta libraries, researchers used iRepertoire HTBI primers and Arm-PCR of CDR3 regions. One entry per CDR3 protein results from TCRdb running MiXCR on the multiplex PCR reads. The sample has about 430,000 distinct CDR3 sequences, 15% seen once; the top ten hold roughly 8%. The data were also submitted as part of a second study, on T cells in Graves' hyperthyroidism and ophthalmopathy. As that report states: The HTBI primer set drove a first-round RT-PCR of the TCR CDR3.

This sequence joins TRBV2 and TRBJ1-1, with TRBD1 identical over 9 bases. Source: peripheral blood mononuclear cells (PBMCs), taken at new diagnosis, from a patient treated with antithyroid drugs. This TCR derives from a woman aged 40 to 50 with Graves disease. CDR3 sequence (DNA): TGTGCCAGCAGGATGACAGGGGGGATGAACACTGAAGCTTTCTTT. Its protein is CASRMTGGMNTEAFF.